Reported below is one T cell receptor (beta chain). Its cognate antigen is unknown. The data originate from a study of T-cell reconstitution after alpha-beta-depleted transplantation in children. Study observations and caveats: At the one-year point after transplant, T-cell counts and TCRbeta diversity were found to come mostly from T cells that had been newly produced. High day-60 TCRbeta diversity in some patients came from surviving recipient T cells and thymic progenitors. Roughly two months post-transplant, alpha-beta T cells reportedly originated from several hundred graft clones that had expanded.

During its preparation, the TCRbeta library received unique molecular identifiers. TCRdb re-called the PCR reads through MiXCR, storing one row per CDR3 protein. The table includes about 300,000 distinct CDR3 sequences, just over 7.5% detected once. Sequencing used peripheral blood, obtained 360 days after TCRalphabeta/CD19-depleted stem cell transplant. The receptor's source is a female patient between 2 and 15 years old who had a stem cell transplant for Fanconi anemia, so the T cells may come from the graft donor.

CDR3 amino acids: CASSVARRGVGTYEQYF. The CDR3 nucleotides are TGCGCCAGCAGTGTGGCGCGACGGGGGGTAGGGACCTACGAGCAGTACTTC. V is TRBV10-2 and J is TRBJ2-7; TRBD2 agrees at 7 bases. With V trimmed by 4 bases and J by 2 bases, 14 bases remained unmatched. Germline CDR1 and CDR2: WSHSY and SAAADI. This CDR3 has 17 amino acids.